The 30 T cell receptor beta chains below all came from one sample that was sequenced in a study of CD8+CD57+ T cells in acquired aplastic anemia. CD8+CD57+ cell expansion, shown by flow cytometry, had occurred in the patients selected for sequencing. Genomic DNA was employed as the template in profiling TCR beta VDJ and CDR3. TCRdb ran MiXCR on the reads and lists one entry per CDR3 protein. The sample consists of fewer than 200,000 distinct CDR3 sequences, approximately 52% of them appearing once. Sequences were obtained from sorted CD4+, CD8+, or CD8+CD57+ T cells (not recorded which) from PBMCs. Source of these receptors: a human donor with aplastic anemia.

This clonotype has at least ten counts. The chain is built from TRBV6-5 and TRBJ2-7; 9 nucleotides agree with TRBD1. The CDR3 is made up of 15 amino acids. Germline values: CDR1 MNHEY, CDR2 SVGAGI. After removal of 0 bases from V and 0 bases from J, the junction contained 0 bases not matched to a gene. The CDR3 coding sequence is TGTGCCAGCAGTTACTCGGGACAGGGCTCCTACGAGCAGTACTTC. Translation: CASSYSGQGSYEQYF.

V and J are TRBV7-2 and TRBJ2-1; TRBD2 might be the D (6 bases). Trimming cost V 2 bases and J 4 bases, with 12 bases left between them. From germline, CDR1 is SGHTA and CDR2 FQGNSA. This CDR3 spans 15 amino acids. The CDR3 DNA is TGTGCCAGCAGCTTATCTGGGACTTTATACAATGAGCAGTTCTTC. Translation gives CASSLSGTLYNEQFF. The full variable domain, completed using reference TRBV7-2 and TRBJ2-1, is GAGVSQSPSNKVTEKGKDVELRCDPISGHTALYWYRQSLGQGLEFLIYFQGNSAPDKSGLPSDRFSAERTGGSVSTLTIQRTQQEDSAVYLCASSLSGTLYNEQFFGPGTRLTVL.

The chain joins TRBV10-3 to TRBJ1-3; D gene unclear. The ends were cut back, 7 bases at V and 2 bases at J, with 9 bases in the middle. Germline CDR1 reads ENHRY; CDR2 reads SYGVKD. The CDR3 covers 13 residues. Here the CDR3 reads CAIKTAPGNTIYF. In DNA form, the CDR3 reads TGTGCCATCAAAACAGCACCTGGAAACACCATATATTTT.

The sample holds one count of this clonotype. The gene calls are TRBV2 and TRBJ1-1; no clear D. CDR1 and CDR2 (germline): SNHLY, FYNNEI. The CDR3 has 14 residues. V lost 6 bases to trimming and J lost 1 base, with 12 bases between them. This chain's CDR3 is CASRGLTGNTEAFF. In nucleotides, the CDR3 is TGTGCCAGCAGAGGATTGACGGGGAACACTGAAGCTTTCTTT.

The rearrangement joins TRBV6-1 to TRBJ1-1, with D possibly TRBD1 on 5 matching bases. This CDR3 contains 13 residues. Trimming removed 6 bases at V and 3 bases at J, with 11 bases between. Germline V gene data show CDR1 as MNHNS and CDR2 as SASEGT. The CDR3 coding sequence is TGTGCCAGCAGCCCCTCAGGGCACACTGAAGCTTTCTTT. Protein product: CASSPSGHTEAFF.

This CDR3 is CSVEPARAAETQYF. CDR3 nucleotide sequence: TGCAGCGTTGAACCTGCCAGGGCGGCGGAGACCCAGTACTTC. This sequence joins TRBV29-1 and TRBJ2-5; possible D gene TRBD1, 5 bases. CDR3 length: 14 residues. Looked up from germline, CDR1 is SQVTM and CDR2 is ANQGSEA. Trimming stripped 2 bases from V and 5 bases from J, with 15 bases between.

The CDR3 here is CASSLISGSIGELFF. The CDR3 nucleotides are TGTGCCAGCAGTTTAATTAGCGGGAGTATCGGGGAGCTGTTTTTT. This chain connects TRBV2 to TRBJ2-2; 9 bases fit TRBD2. CDR3 length: 15 amino acids. The germline CDR1 and CDR2 sequences are SNHLY and FYNNEI. J was trimmed by 7 bases and V by 5 bases; bases with no gene match: 8. Full variable domain (rest looked up from reference TRBV2 and TRBJ2-2): EPEVTQTPSHQVTQMGQEVILRCVPISNHLYFYWYRQILGQKVEFLVSFYNNEISEKSEIFDDQFSVERPDGSNFTLKIRSTKLEDSAMYFCASSLISGSIGELFFGEGSRLTVL.

This chain uses TRBV4-1 with TRBJ2-7, with D tentatively TRBD1 or TRBD2 (6 bases each). CDR1 and CDR2 (germline): MGHRA, YSYEKL. V lost 0 bases, J lost 3 bases, and 12 bases lay in between. The CDR3 runs 15 residues. The CDR3 reads CASSQDRLGGYEQYF. The CDR3 DNA reads TGCGCCAGCAGCCAAGACCGACTAGGGGGCTACGAGCAGTACTTC.

The chain recombines TRBV11-2 with TRBJ1-1; 8 nucleotides match TRBD1. After removal of 5 bases from V and 0 bases from J, the junction contained 8 bases not matched to a gene. Germline values: CDR1 SGHAT, CDR2 FQNNGV. The CDR3 runs 16 residues. Here the CDR3 DNA reads TGTGCCAGCAGCCCCGGGACAGGAGTTTTGAACACTGAAGCTTTCTTT. Translation: CASSPGTGVLNTEAFF. Full variable domain (remainder filled in from reference TRBV11-2 and TRBJ1-1): EAGVAQSPRYKIIEKRQSVAFWCNPISGHATLYWYQQILGQGPKLLIQFQNNGVVDDSQLPKDRFSAERLKGVDSTLKIQPAKLEDSAVYLCASSPGTGVLNTEAFFGQGTRLTVV.

The CDR3, as DNA: TGTGCCACCAGTGAAACAGGGAGTATCGGCAATCAGCCCCAGCATTTT. It yields the protein CATSETGSIGNQPQHF. V is TRBV24-1 and J is TRBJ1-5; maybe TRBD1 (6 bases). The length of the CDR3 is 16 residues. V shed 4 bases and J shed 2 bases, with 14 bases lying between them. Germline CDR1 reads KGHDR; CDR2 reads SFDVKD.

This clonotype occurred a few times. The J gene is TRBJ1-3, the V gene TRBV9, with a weak D call TRBD1 (5 bases). Trimming left V 4 bases short and J 0 bases short, with 17 bases between. CDR1 is SGDLS, CDR2 YYNGEE, per germline. The CDR3 has 17 residues. The CDR3 loop is CASSLRWGGSSGNTIYF. In DNA, the CDR3 is TGTGCCAGCAGCTTGAGGTGGGGGGGAAGCTCTGGAAACACCATATATTTT.

This chain uses TRBV5-4 with TRBJ2-1; the D gene is possibly TRBD2 (6 bases). This CDR3 is built from 15 residues. CDR1 is SGHNT and CDR2 is YYREEE in the germline V gene (reference sequence). The V end lost 1 base, the J end lost 6 bases, and 14 bases lay between the germline ends. This CDR3 reads CASSLSAGSANEQFF. CDR3 DNA sequence: TGTGCCAGCAGCTTGAGTGCGGGGTCGGCCAATGAGCAGTTCTTC.

At least ten counts were recorded for this clonotype. This chain joins TRBV12-3 or TRBV12-4 and TRBJ2-7; the D is unclear. The CDR3 spans 14 residues. V was shortened by 8 bases and J by 5 bases, with 19 bases between the two germline ends. Here the CDR3 DNA reads TGTGCCAGCCGATTGGGTGTTAGGTCCGACGAGCAGTACTTC. This encodes CASRLGVRSDEQYF.

The CDR3 sequence is CSRRESGGIQYF. The CDR3 DNA reads TGCAGTCGCAGGGAGTCGGGGGGCATTCAGTACTTC. The chain couples TRBV20-1 to TRBJ2-4, with 7 nucleotides matching TRBD2. The CDR3 contains 12 residues. V gave up 8 bases and J gave up 9 bases; unmatched junction bases: 10. The V gene's germline CDR1 is DFQATT and CDR2 SNEGSKA (reference sequence).

This clonotype occurred many times. CDR3: CSVQFLNEKLFF. CDR3 DNA sequence: TGCAGCGTACAGTTTCTCAATGAAAAACTGTTTTTT. V is TRBV29-1 and J is TRBJ1-4, with D hard to call. Germline CDR1 is SQVTM and CDR2 is ANQGSEA. CDR3 size: 12 residues. Trimming took off 6 bases at V and 5 bases at J, with 10 bases between the two ends.

The chain uses TRBV28 and TRBJ1-5; 9 nucleotides match TRBD1. From germline, CDR1 is MDHEN and CDR2 SYDVKM. After removal of 2 bases from V and 7 bases from J, the junction contained 3 bases not matched to a gene. The CDR3 is 14 residues long. The CDR3 reads CASSLTGGWQPQHF. As DNA, the CDR3 is TGTGCCAGCAGTTTAACAGGGGGCTGGCAGCCCCAGCATTTT.

This clonotype was counted a few times. The chain links TRBV28 to TRBJ2-1; 8 nucleotides match TRBD2. Germline V gives CDR1 MDHEN, CDR2 SYDVKM. V lost 7 bases to trimming and J lost 10 bases; unmatched junction nucleotides: 12. This CDR3 spans 14 amino acids. Here the CDR3 DNA reads TGTGCCAGCACCCTGGGACTAGTCCCCGGGGAGCAGTTCTTC. Translation: CASTLGLVPGEQFF. Full variable domain (rest looked up from reference TRBV28 and TRBJ2-1): DVKVTQSSRYLVKRTGEKVFLECVQDMDHENMFWYRQDPGLGLRLIYFSYDVKMKEKGDIPEGYSVSREKKERFSLILESASTNQTSMYLCASTLGLVPGEQFFGPGTRLTVL.

The CDR3, as DNA: TGTGCCAGCAGTGAGGGACAAAACTACGAGCAGTACTTC. It is translated as CASSEGQNYEQYF. The chain links TRBV2 to TRBJ2-7, with a tentative D call TRBD1 (6 bases). The CDR3 consists of 13 residues. Trimming pared 3 bases from V and 3 bases from J, leaving 9 bases between. Germline V lookup: CDR1 SNHLY, CDR2 FYNNEI.

This chain connects TRBV10-3 to TRBJ2-5; D gene unclear. Deletions cut 10 bases from V and 5 bases from J, with 23 bases between. Germline-derived CDR1 and CDR2 are ENHRY and SYGVKD. The CDR3 loop spans 15 amino acids. The CDR3 sequence: CASSPMARTGETQYF. CDR3 nucleotides: TGTGCCAGCAGCCCGATGGCTCGCACCGGGGAGACCCAGTACTTC.

Only a few counts were recorded for this clonotype. The V and J genes are TRBV20-1 and TRBJ2-7; D uncertain. Trimming cost V 3 bases and J 2 bases, with 8 bases left between them. CDR3 length: 12 residues. Germline V gene lookup returns CDR1 DFQATT and CDR2 SNEGSKA (reference sequence). This CDR3 is CSASFRPYEQYF. In DNA, the CDR3 is TGCAGTGCTAGCTTCAGACCCTACGAGCAGTACTTC.

The chain couples TRBV2 to TRBJ2-3; 7 bases map to TRBD1. Germline CDR1 SNHLY, CDR2 FYNNEI. The CDR3 runs to 14 residues. Trimming at V came to 6 bases and at J to 3 bases, leaving 6 bases not matched to a gene. The DNA for the CDR3 is TGTGCCAGCAGGGTCGGGACAGAGACAGATACGCAGTATTTT. Amino acid sequence: CASRVGTETDTQYF.

The chain combines TRBV10-3 with TRBJ2-2, with a weak D call TRBD2 (7 bases). V lost 6 bases and J lost 9, with 17 bases in between. Germline CDR1 and CDR2: ENHRY and SYGVKD. This CDR3 has 14 residues. CDR3 DNA sequence: TGTGCCATCAGGAGCCAGAGGGGGGGGCGGGAGCTGTTTTTT. Its protein product is CAIRSQRGGRELFF.

This clonotype was counted many times. The rearrangement joins TRBV4-1 to TRBJ1-2, with TRBD1 matching 8 bases. V lost 3 bases, J lost 3 bases, and 6 bases stayed unmatched. This CDR3 contains 15 residues. Per germline, CDR1 MGHRA and CDR2 YSYEKL. The CDR3, as DNA: TGCGCCAGCAGCCAGCCCACGACAGGGGACTATGGCTACACCTTC. The encoded protein is CASSQPTTGDYGYTF.

This clonotype was recorded at least ten times. The V gene is TRBV5-5, the J gene TRBJ1-1; D gene unclear. V was pared by 0 bases and J by 4 bases, with 13 bases between. Germline lookup yields CDR1 SGHKS and CDR2 YYEKEE (reference sequence). The CDR3 is made up of 15 amino acids. CDR3 in DNA: TGTGCCAGCAGCTTGGCCAGGACTTCAAGCACTGAAGCTTTCTTT. Protein product: CASSLARTSSTEAFF.

This clonotype turned up a few times. V is TRBV7-9 and J is TRBJ2-7; the match to TRBD2 covers 11 bases. CDR3 size: 15 residues. V lost 5 bases to trimming and J lost 1 base; unmatched junction nucleotides: 4. Per germline, CDR1 SEHNR and CDR2 FQNEAQ (reference sequence). For the CDR3, the DNA is TGTGCCAGCAGCCACGGGACTAGCGGATCCTACGAGCAGTACTTC. This codes for CASSHGTSGSYEQYF.

This chain joins TRBV19 and TRBJ1-1, with TRBD1 as a possible D gene (5 bases). V shed 5 bases and J shed 0 bases, with 13 bases lying between them. The CDR3 length is 15 residues. Germline loops: CDR1 LNHDA, CDR2 SQIVND (reference sequence). The CDR3 DNA follows: TGTGCCAGTAGTCTCTCGAGGACATTGAACACTGAAGCTTTCTTT. It encodes CASSLSRTLNTEAFF. The full variable domain, in which reference TRBV19 and TRBJ1-1 provide the parts outside the CDR3, is DGGITQSPKYLFRKEGQNVTLSCEQNLNHDAMYWYRQDPGQGLRLIYYSQIVNDFQKGDIAEGYSVSREKKESFPLTVTSAQKNPTAFYLCASSLSRTLNTEAFFGQGTRLTVV.

The genes are TRBV5-6 and TRBJ2-3, with 14 bases fitting TRBD2. The CDR3 consists of 18 residues. Germline CDR1 reads SGHDT; CDR2 reads YYEEEE. V was pared by 2 bases and J by 3 bases, with 8 bases of the junction left unmatched. The CDR3 DNA reads TGTGCCAGCAGCTTCCCGACTAGCGGGGGGGCGGAGACAGATACGCAGTATTTT. Its translation is CASSFPTSGGAETDTQYF. The variable domain in full, with the rest retrieved from reference TRBV5-6 and TRBJ2-3, is DAGVTQSPTHLIKTRGQQVTLRCSPKSGHDTVSWYQQALGQGPQFIFQYYEEEERQRGNFPDRFSGHQFPNYSSELNVNALLLGDSALYLCASSFPTSGGAETDTQYFGPGTRLTVL.

This clonotype has just one count. Its ends do not fully match the called genes, so a read error is possible. V usage is TRBV27 and J usage is TRBJ1-2, with TRBD1 matching over 10 bases. The germline CDR1 and CDR2 sequences are MNHEY and SMNVEV (reference sequence). The CDR3 length is 17 residues. In nucleotides, the CDR3 is TGTGCCAGCAGTTCCCGACAGGGGGCCCTCTCCGTCTATGGCCACACCTTC. Encoded protein: CASSSRQGALSVYGHTF.

This clonotype was recorded many times. The chain recombines TRBV20-1 with TRBJ2-7; no reliable D call. The CDR3 extends over 16 amino acids. Germline CDR1 reads DFQATT; CDR2 reads SNEGSKA (reference sequence). The ends were cut back, 0 bases at V and 1 base at J, with 16 bases in the middle. As DNA, the CDR3 is TGCAGTGCTAGAGATACCTTTGATCTCCCGTCCTACGAGCAGTACTTC. It yields the protein CSARDTFDLPSYEQYF.

This clonotype was seen many times. The V call is TRBV5-1, the J call TRBJ2-2; no clear D. Between the trimmed V and J ends, which lost 0 bases and 2 bases, there was a span of 5 bases. This CDR3 contains 14 residues. Germline loops: CDR1 SGHRS, CDR2 YFSETQ. The CDR3 loop is CASSLGPNTGELFF. The CDR3 DNA reads TGCGCCAGCAGCTTGGGACCTAACACCGGGGAGCTGTTTTTT.